This TCR beta chain was retrieved from a study of blood T cell repertoires in COVID-19. Study-wide context: Spain, Italy and the United States supplied samples that represented acute and convalescent COVID-19. T cells, B-cell-depleted T cells, or PBMCs supplied cDNA or gDNA.

In the authors' methods: Researchers report that nucleated cell counts were estimated from reference gene primer amplification. Using immunoSEQ multiplex PCR, the repertoire was profiled, and TCRdb retains in-frame clones only, with some absent. V and J calls and clone size are copied from that table; D and trimming were computed from the DNA. The table includes about 100,000 clones, approximately 87% detected once. Trimming removed 5 bases from V and 1 base from J; junction bases left unmatched: 6. The germline V gene encodes CDR1 SGHNT and CDR2 YENEEA. The CDR3 has 16 residues. The clonotype was recovered from a human donor in a cohort sampled during active COVID-19. The rearrangement uses TRBV11-3 and TRBJ2-2; 8 positions agree with TRBD2. The specimen was peripheral blood. CDR3 region: CASSPGGGRNTGELFF. As DNA, the CDR3 is TGTGCCAGCAGCCCCGGGGGGGGTCGGAACACCGGGGAGCTGTTTTTT.